The clone carrying this T cell receptor beta chain has just a few counts. Its matching antigen is unknown. V shed 11 bases, J shed 1 base, and the junction held 5 bases outside the gene matches. This CDR3 has 14 amino acids. Germline V gives CDR1 MNHEY, CDR2 SVGEGT. Time point in this sample: patch test 2, 6 weeks after DPC sensitization. The treatment was: therapeutic diphenylcyclopropenone sensitization with weekly scalp DPC. Those who donated were patients with alopecia, 18 to 70 years of age, and suitable for DPC. The starting material, unfractionated whole blood, was used for total RNA extraction. TCRdb ran MiXCR on the RACE reads and lists one entry per CDR3 protein. The repertoire holds roughly 380,000 distinct CDR3 sequences, with just under 6.5% as singletons. The data were obtained in a study of human T cells and chemical hapten exposure. Study overall: 2% DPC applied to an approximately 2 cm by approximately 2 cm arm area sensitized donors.

Study-wide results and caveats: TCRs at high frequency, those above 1 in 1000, did not change with DPC sensitization.

This sequence originates from a woman aged 18-29 years with alopecia areata. Some clones in this sample may be carry-over from other donors' samples. This rearrangement joins TRBV6-2 or TRBV6-3 to TRBJ2-6, with TRBD1 matching over 7 bases. The sequences come from whole blood, collected in connection with sensitization to the hapten diphenylcyclopropenone (DPC). The CDR3 DNA sequence: TGTGCCGGACACAGGGGTTCTGGGGCCAACGTCCTGACTTTC. Protein product: CAGHRGSGANVLTF.